The text below deals with one T cell receptor (beta chain). Its antigen is unknown. TCRdb called the 5' RACE reads again in MiXCR, with one record for every CDR3 protein. The sample has roughly 340,000 distinct CDR3 sequences, roughly 19% seen once. Per the germline V gene, CDR1 is DFQATT and CDR2 is SNEGSKA (reference sequence). Trimming pared 5 bases from V and 6 bases from J, leaving 8 bases between. CDR3 length: 11 amino acids. The source of the sample is a study of T-cell memory formation after mild COVID-19. Findings and limits, study-wide: A balance of CD4 and CD8 characterized clones contracting day 15 to 85, whereas later expanders leaned CD4+.

Sequenced material: PBMCs or a T cell subset sorted from them (not recorded which). The sequence was obtained from a man younger than 35 who had mild COVID-19 (a few samples of this study predate the infection). Cell type and time point are not known. J is TRBJ2-1 and V is TRBV20-1, with D perhaps TRBD2 (5 bases). CDR3 protein: CSASEGNEQFF. CDR3 DNA: TGCAGTGCTTCCGAGGGCAATGAGCAGTTCTTC.